The source of this T cell receptor (beta chain) is a study of CD8+ T cells in alopecia areata. Study in general: In an open-label trial, patients got 5 to 10 mg tofacitinib twice daily. General study results and limits: Normal scalp showed lower clonality than lesional scalp, especially alopecia totalis/universalis. Resident alphabeta T-cell populations of normal skin are likewise subject to sequencing in scalp samples.

Trimming took 0 bases from V and 3 from J, leaving 10 bases between them. This CDR3 has 14 amino acids. Per the germline V gene, CDR1 is SGHNT and CDR2 is YYREEE (reference sequence). It was from alopecia areata patients that lesional scalp punch biopsies and peripheral blood were collected. With regard to this clone: Its antigen is undetermined.

Sequencing templates came from extracted RNA that was reverse transcribed into cDNA. Here immunoSEQ multiplex PCR was the method, and the copy in TCRdb shows in-frame clones only, minus some. The sample carries under 300,000 clones, roughly 69% recorded once. The clonotype comes from a human donor with alopecia areata. V is TRBV5-4 and J is TRBJ2-7; no firm D call. The source material was CD4+ T cells sorted from blood, sampled at week 0. The CDR3 here is CASSLVPRSYEQYF. CDR3 bases: TGTGCCAGCAGCTTGGTTCCTAGGAGCTACGAGCAGTACTTC.